The next 8 T cell receptor beta chains were all read from a single sample in a study of post-analysis software for immune sequencing data. Regarding the study as a whole: The study found TRBV5-6, TRBV5-1 and TRBV20-1 among four to six TRBV segments more frequent in patients than controls.

Their antigens remain unidentified. Sequencing libraries made from TCR beta cDNA carried unique molecular identifiers. TCRdb used MiXCR to reprocess the PCR reads, holding one entry per CDR3 protein. This sample has under 650,000 distinct CDR3 sequences; around 40% occur once, and the top ten carry around 1.7%. The sample was blood. These receptor sequences come from a girl aged 10 to 17 with multiple sclerosis.

The chain joins TRBV5-1 to TRBJ1-4; D is ambiguous. Germline lookup yields CDR1 SGHRS and CDR2 YFSETQ. The CDR3 consists of 16 residues. V shed 4 bases and J shed 3 bases, with 16 bases lying between them. The CDR3, as DNA: TGCGCCAGCAGCAAGGCAGACTTTGGAGCTAATGAAAAACTGTTTTTT. It codes for CASSKADFGANEKLFF.

To note about this clonotype: An end of the junction differs from the germline gene, which may be a read error. This rearrangement joins TRBV11-2 to TRBJ2-5; 7 positions agree with TRBD2. This CDR3 has 15 residues. Germline V gives CDR1 SGHAT, CDR2 FQNNGV. Here the CDR3 DNA reads TGTGCCAGCACTCCCCTCGCGGGGGTGGGGGAGATCCAGTACTTC. Amino acids: CASTPLAGVGEIQYF. The full variable domain, completed using reference TRBV11-2 and TRBJ2-5, is EAGVAQSPRYKIIEKRQSVAFWCNPISGHATLYWYQQILGQGPKLLIQFQNNGVVDDSQLPKDRFSAERLKGVDSTLKIQPAKLEDSAVYLCASTPLAGVGEIQYFGPGTRLLVL.

This clonotype was recorded once. The J gene is TRBJ1-4, the V gene TRBV5-1, with D tentatively TRBD1 (6 bases). This CDR3 has 15 amino acids. Trimming took 1 base from V and 3 from J, leaving 10 bases between them. Germline V gives CDR1 SGHRS, CDR2 YFSETQ. Here the CDR3 DNA reads TGCGCCAGCAGCTTGTGGGGGGGCTCTAATGAAAAACTGTTTTTT. Protein sequence: CASSLWGGSNEKLFF.

The chain combines TRBV5-1 with TRBJ2-1; 15 positions agree with TRBD2. The V gene's germline CDR1 is SGHRS and CDR2 YFSETQ. V gave up 0 bases and J gave up 3 bases; unmatched junction bases: 1. This CDR3 comprises 17 residues. The CDR3 DNA reads TGCGCCAGCAGCTTGGTGGGACTAGCGGGGGGCTACAATGAGCAGTTCTTC. It is translated as CASSLVGLAGGYNEQFF.

The chain carries TRBV20-1 and TRBJ2-1; D remains ambiguous. Germline lookup yields CDR1 DFQATT and CDR2 SNEGSKA (reference sequence). V lost 0 bases and J 0 bases, leaving 9 bases between the germline ends. This CDR3 comprises 15 residues. CDR3 sequence reads: CSARDRANSYNEQFF. CDR3 DNA sequence: TGCAGTGCTAGAGATAGAGCCAACTCCTACAATGAGCAGTTCTTC.

V gene TRBV9 combines with J gene TRBJ1-1; a weak D match, TRBD1 (5 bases). Trimming took 4 bases from V and 1 from J, leaving 14 bases between them. Germline V lookup: CDR1 SGDLS, CDR2 YYNGEE. The CDR3 totals 15 residues. The CDR3 spells CASSRMTVPNTEAFF. CDR3 coding DNA: TGTGCCAGCAGCAGGATGACAGTTCCGAACACTGAAGCTTTCTTT.

V and J are TRBV5-8 and TRBJ1-4; D is ambiguous. Trimming took 0 bases from V and 8 from J, leaving 8 bases between them. CDR3 length: 13 residues. Germline CDR1 SGHTS, CDR2 YDEGEE. CDR3 DNA: TGTGCCAGCAGCTTGGACATTCAAGAAAAACTGTTTTTT. It yields the protein CASSLDIQEKLFF.

This clonotype was observed a few times. The V call is TRBV6-6, the J call TRBJ2-7; TRBD2 might be the D (6 bases). The germline V gene has CDR1 MNHNY and CDR2 SVGAGI (reference sequence). This CDR3 contains 16 residues. Trimming took 5 bases from V and 0 from J, leaving 17 bases between them. For the CDR3, the DNA is TGTGCCAGCAGTGTCCATACTAGCACTAGCTCCTACGAGCAGTACTTC. It specifies CASSVHTSTSSYEQYF.